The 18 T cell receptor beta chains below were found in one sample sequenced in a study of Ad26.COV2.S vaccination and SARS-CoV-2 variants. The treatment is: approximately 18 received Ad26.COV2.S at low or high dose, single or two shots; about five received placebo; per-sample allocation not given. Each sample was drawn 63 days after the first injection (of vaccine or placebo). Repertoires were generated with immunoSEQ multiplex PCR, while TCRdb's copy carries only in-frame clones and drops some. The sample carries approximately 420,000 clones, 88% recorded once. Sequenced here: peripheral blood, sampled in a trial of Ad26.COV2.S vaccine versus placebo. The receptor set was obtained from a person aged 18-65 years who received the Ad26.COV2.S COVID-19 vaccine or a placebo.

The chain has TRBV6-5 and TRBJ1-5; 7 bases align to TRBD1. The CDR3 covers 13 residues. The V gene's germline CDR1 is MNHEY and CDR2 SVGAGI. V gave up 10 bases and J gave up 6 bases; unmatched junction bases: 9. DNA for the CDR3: TGTGCCACAGACAGGGACAAGGGTCAGCCCCAGCATTTT. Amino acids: CATDRDKGQPQHF.

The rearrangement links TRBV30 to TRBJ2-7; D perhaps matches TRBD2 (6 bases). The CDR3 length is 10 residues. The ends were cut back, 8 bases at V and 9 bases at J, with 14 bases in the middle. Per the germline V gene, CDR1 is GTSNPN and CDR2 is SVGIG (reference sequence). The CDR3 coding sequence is TGTGCCCTCTCGTTGGGGGGGCAGTACTTC. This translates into CALSLGGQYF.

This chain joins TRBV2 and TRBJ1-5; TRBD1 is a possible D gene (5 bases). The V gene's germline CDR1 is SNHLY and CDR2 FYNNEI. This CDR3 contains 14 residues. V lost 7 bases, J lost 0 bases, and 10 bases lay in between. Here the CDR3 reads CASTSTASNQPQHF. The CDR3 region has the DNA TGTGCCAGCACTTCGACAGCTAGCAATCAGCCCCAGCATTTT.

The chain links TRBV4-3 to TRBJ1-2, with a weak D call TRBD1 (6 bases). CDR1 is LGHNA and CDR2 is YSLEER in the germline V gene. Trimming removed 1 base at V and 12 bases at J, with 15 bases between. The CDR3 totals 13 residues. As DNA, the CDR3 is TGCGCCAGCAGCCAAGGCCGGGACACCTGGCACACCTTC. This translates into CASSQGRDTWHTF.

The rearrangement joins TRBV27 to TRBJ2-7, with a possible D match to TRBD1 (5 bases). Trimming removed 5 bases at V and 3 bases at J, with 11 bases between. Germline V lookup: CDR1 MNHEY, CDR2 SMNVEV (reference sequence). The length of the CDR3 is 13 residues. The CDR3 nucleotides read TGTGCCAGCAGTCCCCAGGGAAACTACGAGCAGTACTTC. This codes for CASSPQGNYEQYF.

CDR3 sequence: CAWSAKDRGQETQYF. As DNA, the CDR3 is TGTGCCTGGAGTGCGAAGGACAGGGGCCAAGAGACCCAGTACTTC. The chain joins TRBV30 to TRBJ2-5; 9 nucleotides agree with TRBD1. The CDR3 has 15 residues. Looked up from germline, CDR1 is GTSNPN and CDR2 is SVGIG (reference sequence). J gave up 1 base and V 1 base, and 4 bases lay outside the gene matches.

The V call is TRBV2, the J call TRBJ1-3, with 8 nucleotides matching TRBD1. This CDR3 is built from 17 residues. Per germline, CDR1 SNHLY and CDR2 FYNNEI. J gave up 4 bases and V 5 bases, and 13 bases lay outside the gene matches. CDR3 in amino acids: CASSPTGQGSAGNTIYF. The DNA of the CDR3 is TGTGCCAGCAGTCCAACCGGACAGGGAAGTGCCGGAAACACCATATATTTT.

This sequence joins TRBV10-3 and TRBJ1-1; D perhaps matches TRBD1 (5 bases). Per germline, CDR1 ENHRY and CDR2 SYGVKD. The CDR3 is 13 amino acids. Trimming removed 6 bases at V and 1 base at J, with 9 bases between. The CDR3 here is CAIRDNPNTEAFF. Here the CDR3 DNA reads TGTGCCATCAGGGACAACCCGAACACTGAAGCTTTCTTT.

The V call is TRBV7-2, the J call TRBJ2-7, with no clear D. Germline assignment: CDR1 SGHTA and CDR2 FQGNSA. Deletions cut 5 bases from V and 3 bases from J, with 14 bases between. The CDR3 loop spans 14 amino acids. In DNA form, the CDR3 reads TGTGCCAGCAGCCCCCAGTTGGGGTTCTACGAGCAGTACTTC. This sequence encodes CASSPQLGFYEQYF.

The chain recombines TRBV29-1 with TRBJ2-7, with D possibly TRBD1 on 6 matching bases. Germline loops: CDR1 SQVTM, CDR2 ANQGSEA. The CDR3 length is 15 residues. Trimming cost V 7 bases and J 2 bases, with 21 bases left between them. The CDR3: CSAALGYRDAYEQYF. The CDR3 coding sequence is TGCAGCGCCGCCCTGGGGTACAGGGACGCCTACGAGCAGTACTTC.

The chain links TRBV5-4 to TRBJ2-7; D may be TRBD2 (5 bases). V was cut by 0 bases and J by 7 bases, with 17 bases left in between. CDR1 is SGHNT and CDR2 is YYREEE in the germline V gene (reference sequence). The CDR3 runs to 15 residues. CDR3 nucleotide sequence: TGTGCCAGCAGCTTGGCAAGGTCCGGGATTTCAGAGCAGTACTTC. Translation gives CASSLARSGISEQYF. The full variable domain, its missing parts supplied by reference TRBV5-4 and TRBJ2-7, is ETGVTQSPTHLIKTRGQQVTLRCSSQSGHNTVSWYQQALGQGPQFIFQYYREEENGRGNFPPRFSGLQFPNYSSELNVNALELDDSALYLCASSLARSGISEQYFGPGTRLTVT.

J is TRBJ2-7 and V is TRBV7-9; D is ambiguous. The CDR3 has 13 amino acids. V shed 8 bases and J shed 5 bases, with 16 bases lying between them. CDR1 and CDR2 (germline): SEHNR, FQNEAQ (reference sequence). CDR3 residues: CASLANGLHEQYF. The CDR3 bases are TGTGCCAGCCTTGCTAACGGGCTCCACGAGCAGTACTTC.

CDR3 coding DNA: TGTGCCAGTAGCCTGACTAGCGGGGGTCGTACAGATACGCAGTATTTT. Amino acid sequence: CASSLTSGGRTDTQYF. The chain employs TRBV19 and TRBJ2-3, with 12 bases identical to TRBD2. Germline-derived CDR1 and CDR2 are LNHDA and SQIVND (reference sequence). This CDR3 is 16 amino acids long. Trimming cost V 6 bases and J 3 bases; bases outside gene matches: 7.

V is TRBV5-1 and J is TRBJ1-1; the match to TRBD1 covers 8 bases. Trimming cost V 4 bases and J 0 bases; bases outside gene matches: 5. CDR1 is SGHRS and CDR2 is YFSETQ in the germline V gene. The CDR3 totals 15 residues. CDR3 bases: TGCGCCAGCAGCCTACGGACAGGGATGAACACTGAAGCTTTCTTT. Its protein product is CASSLRTGMNTEAFF.

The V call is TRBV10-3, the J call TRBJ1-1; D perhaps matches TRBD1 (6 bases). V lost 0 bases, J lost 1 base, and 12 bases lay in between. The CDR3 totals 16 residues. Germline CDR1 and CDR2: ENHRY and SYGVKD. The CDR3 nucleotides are TGTGCCATCAGTGAGTCCTGGGGGCGAGAGAACACTGAAGCTTTCTTT. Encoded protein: CAISESWGRENTEAFF.

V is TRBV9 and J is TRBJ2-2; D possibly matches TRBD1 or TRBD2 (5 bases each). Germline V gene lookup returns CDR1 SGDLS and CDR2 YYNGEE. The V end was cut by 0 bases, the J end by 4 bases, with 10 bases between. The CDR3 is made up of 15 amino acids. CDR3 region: CASSVAEGPTGELFF. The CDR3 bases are TGTGCCAGCAGCGTAGCAGAGGGGCCCACCGGGGAGCTGTTTTTT. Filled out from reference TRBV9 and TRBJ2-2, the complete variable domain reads DSGVTQTPKHLITATGQRVTLRCSPRSGDLSVYWYQQSLDQGLQFLIQYYNGEERAKGNILERFSAQQFPDLHSELNLSSLELGDSALYFCASSVAEGPTGELFFGEGSRLTVL.

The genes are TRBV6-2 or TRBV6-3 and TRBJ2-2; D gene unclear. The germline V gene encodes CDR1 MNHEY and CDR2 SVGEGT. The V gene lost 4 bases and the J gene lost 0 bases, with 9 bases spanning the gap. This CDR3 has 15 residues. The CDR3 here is CASSLGRSNTGELFF. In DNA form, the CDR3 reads TGTGCCAGCAGTTTAGGTCGCTCGAACACCGGGGAGCTGTTTTTT.

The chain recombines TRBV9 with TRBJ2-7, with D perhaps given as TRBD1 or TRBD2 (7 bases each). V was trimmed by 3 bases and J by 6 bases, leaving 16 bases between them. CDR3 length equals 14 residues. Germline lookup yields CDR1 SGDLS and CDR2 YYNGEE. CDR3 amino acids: CASSAGGGRGEQYF. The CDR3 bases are TGTGCCAGCAGCGCAGGGGGAGGGCGTGGCGAGCAGTACTTC. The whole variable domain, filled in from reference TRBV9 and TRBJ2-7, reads DSGVTQTPKHLITATGQRVTLRCSPRSGDLSVYWYQQSLDQGLQFLIQYYNGEERAKGNILERFSAQQFPDLHSELNLSSLELGDSALYFCASSAGGGRGEQYFGPGTRLTVT.